A single sample is the source of the 14 T cell receptor beta chains below, sequenced in a study of T cell responses to AZD1222 COVID-19 vaccine. Generated by immunoSEQ multiplex PCR, the TCRdb table keeps only in-frame clones and is missing some. This table holds 100,000 to 150,000 clones, 93% found once. The source was peripheral blood, collected on day 0 of AZD1222 vaccination. The receptors shown here come from an adult in good health.

The V call is TRBV6-5, the J call TRBJ2-1; 8 bases map to TRBD1. There are 12 residues in the CDR3. Trimming removed 9 bases from V and 6 bases from J; junction bases left unmatched: 4. Germline V gives CDR1 MNHEY, CDR2 SVGAGI. The chain's CDR3 is CASRTGSNEQFF. In nucleotides, the CDR3 is TGTGCCAGTCGGACAGGGAGCAATGAGCAGTTCTTC.

This chain uses TRBV16 with TRBJ1-4; D may be TRBD1 (5 bases). This CDR3 has 16 residues. V shed 4 bases and J shed 7 bases, with 19 bases lying between them. The germline V gene has CDR1 KGHSY and CDR2 FQNENV. CDR3 residues: CASSLGDGGGSEKLFF. CDR3 nucleotide sequence: TGTGCCAGCAGCCTCGGGGACGGCGGTGGCAGTGAAAAACTGTTTTTT.

This chain's CDR3 is CASSQEGGNGRIYNEQFF. The CDR3 nucleotides read TGCGCCAGCAGCCAAGAAGGGGGTAACGGGAGAATTTACAATGAGCAGTTCTTC. V usage is TRBV4-3 and J usage is TRBJ2-1; D tentatively reads TRBD1 or TRBD2 (6 bases each). CDR1 LGHNA and CDR2 YSLEER come from the germline V gene. V lost 0 bases to trimming and J lost 4 bases, with 19 bases between them. This CDR3 is 18 amino acids long.

The chain carries TRBV28 and TRBJ1-1, with D unresolved. V was cut by 3 bases and J by 0 bases, with 11 bases left in between. The CDR3 totals 15 residues. CDR1 and CDR2 from the germline V gene are MDHEN and SYDVKM. DNA of the CDR3: TGTGCCAGCAGTTTCATTGGACTTATGAACACTGAAGCTTTCTTT. This translates into CASSFIGLMNTEAFF.

The chain carries TRBV7-9 and TRBJ2-3, with 10 bases identical to TRBD2. The CDR3 has 18 amino acids. Unmatched junction bases numbered 16, after V lost 6 bases and J lost 4 bases. CDR1 is SEHNR, CDR2 FQNEAQ, per germline (reference sequence). The CDR3 sequence is CASRSPVRSGRAADTQYF. DNA for the CDR3: TGTGCCAGCAGATCCCCCGTGCGGAGCGGGAGGGCCGCAGATACGCAGTATTTT.

This rearrangement joins TRBV27 to TRBJ2-7, with 8 bases aligning to TRBD1. This CDR3 has 13 residues. Germline-derived CDR1 and CDR2 are MNHEY and SMNVEV (reference sequence). V gave up 4 bases and J gave up 4 bases; unmatched junction bases: 3. The CDR3 nucleotides are TGTGCCAGCAGTTCCGGGACAGGATACGAGCAGTACTTC. Protein: CASSSGTGYEQYF.

The chain employs TRBV25-1 and TRBJ1-2, with a tentative D call TRBD1 (5 bases). V lost 1 base to trimming and J lost 3 bases, with 9 bases between them. This CDR3 has 14 amino acids. Germline V gene sequence: CDR1 MGHDK, CDR2 SYGVNS. CDR3: CASSESRDHYGYTF. The CDR3 coding sequence is TGTGCCAGCAGTGAATCTAGGGACCACTATGGCTACACCTTC.

The chain links TRBV5-6 to TRBJ1-2; D uncertain. The CDR3 runs 15 residues. Trimming pared 0 bases from V and 4 bases from J, leaving 13 bases between. Per the germline V gene, CDR1 is SGHDT and CDR2 is YYEEEE. The CDR3 DNA reads TGTGCCAGCAGCTTGGTTAGCCTGGAGGGCTATGGCTACACCTTC. The encoded protein is CASSLVSLEGYGYTF.

This chain links TRBV7-9 with TRBJ2-7; 14 nucleotides align to TRBD2. Germline V gives CDR1 SEHNR, CDR2 FQNEAQ (reference sequence). This CDR3 comprises 15 residues. Losses at the gene ends were 5 bases for V and 4 bases for J; bases not matched to a gene: 4. CDR3 sequence: CASSRTSGGRYEQYF. In DNA, the CDR3 is TGTGCCAGCAGCCGGACTAGCGGGGGGAGGTACGAGCAGTACTTC.

This chain links TRBV11-3 with TRBJ2-2; D is perhaps TRBD2 (7 bases). Trimming left V 1 base short and J 3 bases short, with 15 bases between. Germline CDR1 is SGHNT and CDR2 is YENEEA. This CDR3 spans 17 amino acids. The CDR3 protein is CASSLVLGGADTGELFF. The CDR3 nucleotides read TGTGCCAGCAGCTTAGTTCTGGGGGGGGCCGACACCGGGGAGCTGTTTTTT.

This clone was seen once. The chain carries TRBV30 and TRBJ2-7; 9 bases line up with TRBD1. Germline V gives CDR1 GTSNPN, CDR2 SVGIG (reference sequence). This CDR3 spans 13 amino acids. V trimming: 7 bases; J trimming: 4 bases; junction bases outside the gene matches: 8. CDR3 DNA sequence: TGTGCCTCCCACCGACAGGGGGGATACGAGCAGTACTTC. Encoded protein: CASHRQGGYEQYF.

This sequence joins TRBV3-1 (or the pseudogene TRBV3-2) and TRBJ2-7; the D call may be TRBD1 or TRBD2 (6 bases each). Trimming took 0 bases from V and 4 from J, leaving 7 bases between them. The germline V gene has CDR1 LGHDT and CDR2 YNNKEL (reference sequence). The CDR3 is made up of 13 amino acids. CDR3 protein: CASSQEGGYEQYF. Here the CDR3 DNA reads TGTGCCAGCAGCCAAGAAGGGGGGTACGAGCAGTACTTC.

V usage is TRBV5-1 and J usage is TRBJ2-7; 7 nucleotides match TRBD2. The CDR3 extends over 12 amino acids. Germline CDR1 SGHRS, CDR2 YFSETQ. The J segment lost 5 bases and the V segment lost 7 bases, leaving 6 bases of the junction unmatched. CDR3 residues: CASRRERDEQYF. The CDR3 coding sequence is TGCGCCAGCCGGCGGGAGCGCGACGAGCAGTACTTC.

This chain links TRBV28 with TRBJ1-5; D unclear. Trimming took off 6 bases at V and 1 base at J, with 16 bases between the two ends. Germline V CDR1 and CDR2: MDHEN, SYDVKM. The CDR3 is 16 residues long. The CDR3 nucleotides are TGTGCCAGCAGGTCAGACCTACGGAGCAGCAATCAGCCCCAGCATTTT. Its translation: CASRSDLRSSNQPQHF.